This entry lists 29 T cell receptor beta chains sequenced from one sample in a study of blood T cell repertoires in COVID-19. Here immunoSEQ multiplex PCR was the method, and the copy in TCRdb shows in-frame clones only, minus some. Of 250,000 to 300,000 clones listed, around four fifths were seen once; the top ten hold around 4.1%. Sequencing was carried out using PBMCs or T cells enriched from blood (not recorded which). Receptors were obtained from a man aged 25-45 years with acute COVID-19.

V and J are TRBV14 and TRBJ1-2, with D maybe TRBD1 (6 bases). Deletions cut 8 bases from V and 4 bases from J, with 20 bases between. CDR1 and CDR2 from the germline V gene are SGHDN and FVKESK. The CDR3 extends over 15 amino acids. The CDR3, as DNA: TGTGCCAGCGCCTTGCTGGACAGAGAGATCTATGGCTACACCTTC. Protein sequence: CASALLDREIYGYTF.

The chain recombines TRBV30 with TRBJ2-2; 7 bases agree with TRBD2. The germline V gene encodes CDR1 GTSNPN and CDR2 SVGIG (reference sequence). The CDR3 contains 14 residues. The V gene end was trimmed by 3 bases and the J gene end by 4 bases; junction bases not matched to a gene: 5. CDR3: CAWRAGTTTGELFF. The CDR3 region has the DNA TGTGCCTGGAGGGCCGGGACTACCACCGGGGAGCTGTTTTTT.

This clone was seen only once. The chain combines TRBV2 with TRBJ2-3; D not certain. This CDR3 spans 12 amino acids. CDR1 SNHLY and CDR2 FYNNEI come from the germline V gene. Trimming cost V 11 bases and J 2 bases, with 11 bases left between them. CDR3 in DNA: TGTGCCGGATCTGGGCTCACAGATACGCAGTATTTT. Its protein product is CAGSGLTDTQYF.

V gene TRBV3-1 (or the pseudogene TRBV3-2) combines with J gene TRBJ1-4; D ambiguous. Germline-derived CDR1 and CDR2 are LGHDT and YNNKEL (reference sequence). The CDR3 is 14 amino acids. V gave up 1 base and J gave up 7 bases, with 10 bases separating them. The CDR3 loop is CASSQVGGFEKLFF. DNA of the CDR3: TGTGCCAGCAGCCAAGTAGGAGGATTTGAAAAACTGTTTTTT.

As DNA, the CDR3 is TGCGCCAGCAGCCTACGGGACACCACAACTAATGAAAAACTGTTTTTT. This codes for CASSLRDTTTNEKLFF. This chain joins TRBV4-1 and TRBJ1-4, with D perhaps TRBD1 (6 bases). CDR3 size: 16 residues. Looked up from germline, CDR1 is MGHRA and CDR2 is YSYEKL. V was trimmed by 4 bases and J by 0 bases, leaving 12 bases between them.

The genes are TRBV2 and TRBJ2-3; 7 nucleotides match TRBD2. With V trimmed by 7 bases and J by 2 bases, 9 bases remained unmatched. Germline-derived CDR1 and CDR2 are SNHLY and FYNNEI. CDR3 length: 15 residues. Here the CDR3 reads CASTQTAGDTDTQYF. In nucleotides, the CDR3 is TGTGCCAGCACCCAAACCGCGGGGGACACAGATACGCAGTATTTT.

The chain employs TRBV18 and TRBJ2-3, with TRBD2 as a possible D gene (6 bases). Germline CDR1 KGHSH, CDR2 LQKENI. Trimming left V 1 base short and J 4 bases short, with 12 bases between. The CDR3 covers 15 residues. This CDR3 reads CASSPLDGGADTQYF. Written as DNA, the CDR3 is TGTGCCAGCTCACCACTTGATGGAGGGGCAGATACGCAGTATTTT.

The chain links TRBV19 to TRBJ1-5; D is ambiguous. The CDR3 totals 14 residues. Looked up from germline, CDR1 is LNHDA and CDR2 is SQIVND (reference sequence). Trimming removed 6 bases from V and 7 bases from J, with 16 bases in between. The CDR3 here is CASRMTGSVQPQHF. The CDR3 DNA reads TGTGCCAGTAGAATGACTGGGAGCGTACAGCCCCAGCATTTT.

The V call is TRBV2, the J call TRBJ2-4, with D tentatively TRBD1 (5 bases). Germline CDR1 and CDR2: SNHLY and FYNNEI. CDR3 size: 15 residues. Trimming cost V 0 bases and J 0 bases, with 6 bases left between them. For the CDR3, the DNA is TGTGCCAGCAGTGAAGCGACAGTAGCCAAAAACATTCAGTACTTC. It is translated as CASSEATVAKNIQYF.

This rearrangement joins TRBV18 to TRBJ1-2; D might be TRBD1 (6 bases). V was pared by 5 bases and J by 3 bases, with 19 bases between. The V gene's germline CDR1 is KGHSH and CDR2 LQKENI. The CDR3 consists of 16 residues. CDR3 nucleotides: TGTGCCAGCTCAACCACGGGGGCGGGAGCCTACTATGGCTACACCTTC. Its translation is CASSTTGAGAYYGYTF.

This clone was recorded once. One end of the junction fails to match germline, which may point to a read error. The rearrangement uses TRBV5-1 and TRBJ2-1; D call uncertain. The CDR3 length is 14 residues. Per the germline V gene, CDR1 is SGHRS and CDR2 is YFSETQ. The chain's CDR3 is CASKPSDSANEQFF. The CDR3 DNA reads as TGTGCCAGCAAACCCTCTGACTCCGCCAATGAGCAGTTCTTC.

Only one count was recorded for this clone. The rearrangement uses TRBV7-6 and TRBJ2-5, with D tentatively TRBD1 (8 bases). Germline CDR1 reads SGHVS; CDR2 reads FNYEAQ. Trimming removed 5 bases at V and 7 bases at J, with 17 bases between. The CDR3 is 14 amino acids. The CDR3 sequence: CASSIGQGGTTQYF. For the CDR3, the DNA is TGTGCCAGCAGCATCGGACAGGGAGGGACGACCCAGTACTTC.

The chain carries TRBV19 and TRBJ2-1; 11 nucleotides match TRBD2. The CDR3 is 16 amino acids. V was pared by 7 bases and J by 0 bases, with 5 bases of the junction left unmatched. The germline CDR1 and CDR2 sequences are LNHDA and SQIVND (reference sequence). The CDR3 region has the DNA TGTGCCAGTACCCTCCTAGCGGGAGGCTCCTACAATGAGCAGTTCTTC. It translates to CASTLLAGGSYNEQFF.

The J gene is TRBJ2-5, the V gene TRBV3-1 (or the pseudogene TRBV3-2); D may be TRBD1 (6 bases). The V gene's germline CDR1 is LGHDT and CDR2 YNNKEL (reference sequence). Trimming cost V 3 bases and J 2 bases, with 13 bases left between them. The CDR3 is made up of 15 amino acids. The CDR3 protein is CASSQSTGRQETQYF. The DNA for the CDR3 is TGTGCCAGCAGCCAGTCCACAGGGAGACAAGAGACCCAGTACTTC.

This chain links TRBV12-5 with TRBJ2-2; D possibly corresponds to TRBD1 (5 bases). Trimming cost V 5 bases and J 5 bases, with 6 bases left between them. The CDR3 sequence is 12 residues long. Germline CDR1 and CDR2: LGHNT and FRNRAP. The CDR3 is CASGHRTGELFF. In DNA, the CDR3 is TGTGCTAGTGGTCACAGGACCGGGGAGCTGTTTTTT.

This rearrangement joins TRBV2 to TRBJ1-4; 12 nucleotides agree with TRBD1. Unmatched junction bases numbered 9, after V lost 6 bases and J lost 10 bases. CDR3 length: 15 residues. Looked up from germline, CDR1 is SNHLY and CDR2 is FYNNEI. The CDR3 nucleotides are TGTGCCAGCAGGCCTGCCGGGACAGGGGGCGGAAAACTGTTTTTT. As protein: CASRPAGTGGGKLFF.

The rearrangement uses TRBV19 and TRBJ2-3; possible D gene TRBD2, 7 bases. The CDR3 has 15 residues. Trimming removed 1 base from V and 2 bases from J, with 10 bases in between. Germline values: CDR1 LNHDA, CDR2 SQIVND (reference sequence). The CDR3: CASSIGGGLTDTQYF. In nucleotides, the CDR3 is TGTGCCAGTAGTATAGGCGGGGGCCTCACAGATACGCAGTATTTT.

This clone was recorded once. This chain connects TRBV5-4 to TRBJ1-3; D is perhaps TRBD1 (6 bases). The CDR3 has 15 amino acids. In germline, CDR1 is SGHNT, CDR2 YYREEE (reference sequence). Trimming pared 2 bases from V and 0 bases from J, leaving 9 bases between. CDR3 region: CASSFTGSSGNTIYF. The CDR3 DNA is TGTGCCAGCAGCTTTACAGGGAGCTCTGGAAACACCATATATTTT.

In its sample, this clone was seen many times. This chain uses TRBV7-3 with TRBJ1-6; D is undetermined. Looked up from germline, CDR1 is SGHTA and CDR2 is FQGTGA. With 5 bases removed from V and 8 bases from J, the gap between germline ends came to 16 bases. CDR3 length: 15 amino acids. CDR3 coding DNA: TGTGCCAGCAGCGCCCCAGGTGGAATCCATTCACCCCTCCACTTT. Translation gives CASSAPGGIHSPLHF.

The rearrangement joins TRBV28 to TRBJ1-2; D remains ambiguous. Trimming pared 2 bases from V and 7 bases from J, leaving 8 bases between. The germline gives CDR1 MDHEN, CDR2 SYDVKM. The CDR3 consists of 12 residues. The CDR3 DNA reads TGTGCCAGCAGTTTAGGAGGTAGTGGCTACACCTTC. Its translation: CASSLGGSGYTF.

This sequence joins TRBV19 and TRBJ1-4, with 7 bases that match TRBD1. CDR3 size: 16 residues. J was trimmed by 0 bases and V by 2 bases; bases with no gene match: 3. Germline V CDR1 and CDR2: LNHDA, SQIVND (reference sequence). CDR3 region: CASSIWTGSTNEKLFF. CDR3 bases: TGTGCCAGTAGTATATGGACAGGATCAACTAATGAAAAACTGTTTTTT.

Here the CDR3 reads CASSLALLAGNEQFF. As DNA, the CDR3 is TGTGCCAGCAGCTTAGCGCTCCTAGCGGGTAATGAGCAGTTCTTC. This chain uses TRBV7-2 with TRBJ2-1; 8 bases map to TRBD2. The J segment lost 7 bases and the V segment lost 0 bases, leaving 5 bases of the junction unmatched. Germline V lookup: CDR1 SGHTA, CDR2 FQGNSA. There are 15 residues in the CDR3.

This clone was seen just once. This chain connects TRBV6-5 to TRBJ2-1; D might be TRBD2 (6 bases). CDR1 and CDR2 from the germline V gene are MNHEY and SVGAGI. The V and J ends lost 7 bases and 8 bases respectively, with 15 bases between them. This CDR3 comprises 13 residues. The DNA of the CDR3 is TGTGCCAGCATAACGCCAGGGACTGATGAGCAGTTCTTC. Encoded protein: CASITPGTDEQFF.

CDR3 sequence reads: CASSLDGGVAEAFF. The CDR3 DNA reads TGTGCCAGCAGTTTAGACGGCGGGGTGGCTGAAGCTTTCTTT. The chain has TRBV28 and TRBJ1-1; D is undetermined. CDR3 length: 14 amino acids. In germline, CDR1 is MDHEN, CDR2 SYDVKM. Trimming pared 2 bases from V and 6 bases from J, leaving 13 bases between.

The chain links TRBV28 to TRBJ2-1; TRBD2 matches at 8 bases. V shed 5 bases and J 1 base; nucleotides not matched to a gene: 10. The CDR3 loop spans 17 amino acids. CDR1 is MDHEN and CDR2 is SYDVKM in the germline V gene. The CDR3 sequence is CASSPVRSGGSYNEQFF. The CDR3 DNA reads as TGTGCCAGCAGTCCCGTGCGGAGCGGGGGATCCTACAATGAGCAGTTCTTC.

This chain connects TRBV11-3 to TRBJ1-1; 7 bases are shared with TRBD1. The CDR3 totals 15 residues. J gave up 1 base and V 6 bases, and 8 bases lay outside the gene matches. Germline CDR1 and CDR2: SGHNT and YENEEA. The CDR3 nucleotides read TGTGCCAGCAGTCAAGGGACAGAAAGGAACACTGAAGCTTTCTTT. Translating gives CASSQGTERNTEAFF.

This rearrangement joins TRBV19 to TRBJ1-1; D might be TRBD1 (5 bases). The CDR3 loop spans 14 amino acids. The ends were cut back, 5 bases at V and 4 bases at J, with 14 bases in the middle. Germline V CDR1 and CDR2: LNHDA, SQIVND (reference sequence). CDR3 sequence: CASSLRGGGTEAFF. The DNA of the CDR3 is TGTGCCAGTAGTCTCCGTGGGGGGGGCACTGAAGCTTTCTTT.

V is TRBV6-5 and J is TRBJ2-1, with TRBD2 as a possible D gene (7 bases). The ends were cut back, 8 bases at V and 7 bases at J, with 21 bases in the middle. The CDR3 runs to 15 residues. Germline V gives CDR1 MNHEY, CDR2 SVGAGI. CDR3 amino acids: CASSLEGGGKNEQFF. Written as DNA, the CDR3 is TGTGCCAGCTCGCTGGAAGGGGGGGGGAAGAATGAGCAGTTCTTC.

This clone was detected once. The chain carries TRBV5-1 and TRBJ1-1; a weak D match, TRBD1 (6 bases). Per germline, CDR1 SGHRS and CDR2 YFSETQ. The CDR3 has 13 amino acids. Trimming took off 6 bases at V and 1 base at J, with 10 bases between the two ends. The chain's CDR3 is CASTLQGNTEAFF. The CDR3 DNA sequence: TGCGCCAGCACTCTACAGGGGAACACTGAAGCTTTCTTT.